This is a list of T cell receptor beta chains from one sample in a study of OX40 agonist ivuxolimab in advanced cancers. Assay: immunoSEQ multiplex PCR; the TCRdb copy retains only in-frame clones and omits some. In the table there are approximately 60,000 clones, around 82% of which are singletons. The sequencing used CD4+ or CD8+ T cells sorted from blood, collected in a trial of the OX40 agonist ivuxolimab. Receptors originate from an adult with an advanced solid tumor such as melanoma, head and neck, liver or kidney cancer. CDR3s include the opening cysteine and the closing phenylalanine or tryptophan. A D gene is named only where the DNA matches it firmly. Clone size is given for some rows only: seen once, a few or many times, or a class if the clone is expanded.

CDR3 DNA: TGTGCCAGCAGCCACCGAGGGACAGGGTACAATAATGAGCAGTTCTTC; CDR3 protein: CASSHRGTGYNNEQFF; D gene: .; V gene: TRBV21-1; J gene: TRBJ2-1; clone size: once
CDR3 DNA: TGTGCCAGCAGCCTGACTAGCGGGGGGGCGGGAGAGCTGTTTTTT; CDR3 protein: CASSLTSGGAGELFF; D gene: TRBD2; V gene: TRBV7-2; J gene: TRBJ2-2; clone size: .
CDR3 DNA: TGTGCCAGTAGTCCGTCCTCACTAGCGGGGGGGCCCTACAATGAGCAGTTCTTC; CDR3 protein: CASSPSSLAGGPYNEQFF; D gene: TRBD2; V gene: TRBV19; J gene: TRBJ2-1; clone size: .
CDR3 DNA: TGTGCCAGCAGCTTAGTGAACTATCCTCGGGAGACCCAGTACTTC; CDR3 protein: CASSLVNYPRETQYF; D gene: .; V gene: TRBV7-9; J gene: TRBJ2-5; clone size: .
CDR3 DNA: TGTGCCAGCAGCTTCGACAGTCTTAATTCACCCCTCCACTTT; CDR3 protein: CASSFDSLNSPLHF; D gene: .; V gene: TRBV5-4; J gene: TRBJ1-6; clone size: .
CDR3 DNA: TGTGCCTGGAGCCAAATCCTAGGGACGGCCGGGGAGCTGTTTTTT; CDR3 protein: CAWSQILGTAGELFF; D gene: .; V gene: TRBV30; J gene: TRBJ2-2; clone size: .
CDR3 DNA: TGTGCCATCAGGGGGACAGGGGACAGAAACACCATATATTTT; CDR3 protein: CAIRGTGDRNTIYF; D gene: TRBD1; V gene: TRBV10-3; J gene: TRBJ1-3; clone size: .
CDR3 DNA: TGTGCCAGCAGCATTTCAGGGGGCACAGATACGCAGTATTTT; CDR3 protein: CASSISGGTDTQYF; D gene: .; V gene: TRBV11-3; J gene: TRBJ2-3; clone size: .
CDR3 DNA: TGCGCCAGCAGCCCGAGGACAGGGTCGGGGTCATACAATGAGCAGTTCTTC; CDR3 protein: CASSPRTGSGSYNEQFF; D gene: TRBD1; V gene: TRBV5-1; J gene: TRBJ2-1; clone size: .
CDR3 DNA: TGTGCCAGCAGCCAAGTGCGGGGTCAAACTGAAGCTTTCTTT; CDR3 protein: CASSQVRGQTEAFF; D gene: .; V gene: TRBV14; J gene: TRBJ1-1; clone size: .